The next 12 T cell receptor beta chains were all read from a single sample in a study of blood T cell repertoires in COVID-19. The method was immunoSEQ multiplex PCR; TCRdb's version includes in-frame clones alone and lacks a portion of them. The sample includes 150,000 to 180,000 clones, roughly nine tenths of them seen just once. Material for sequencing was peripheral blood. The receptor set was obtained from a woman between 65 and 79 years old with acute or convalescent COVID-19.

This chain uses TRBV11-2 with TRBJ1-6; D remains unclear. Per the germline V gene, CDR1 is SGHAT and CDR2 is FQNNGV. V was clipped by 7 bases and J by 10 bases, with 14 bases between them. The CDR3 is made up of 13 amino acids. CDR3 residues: CASTKSRESPLHF. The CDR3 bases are TGTGCCAGCACCAAGAGTCGGGAGTCACCCCTCCACTTT. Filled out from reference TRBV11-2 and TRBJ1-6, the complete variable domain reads EAGVAQSPRYKIIEKRQSVAFWCNPISGHATLYWYQQILGQGPKLLIQFQNNGVVDDSQLPKDRFSAERLKGVDSTLKIQPAKLEDSAVYLCASTKSRESPLHFGNGTRLTVT.

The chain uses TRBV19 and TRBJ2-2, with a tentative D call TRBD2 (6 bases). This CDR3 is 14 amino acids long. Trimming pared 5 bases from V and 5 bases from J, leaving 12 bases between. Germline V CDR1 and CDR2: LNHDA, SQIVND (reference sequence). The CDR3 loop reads CASSVGLLTGELFF. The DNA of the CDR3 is TGTGCCAGTAGTGTGGGACTGTTGACCGGGGAGCTGTTTTTT.

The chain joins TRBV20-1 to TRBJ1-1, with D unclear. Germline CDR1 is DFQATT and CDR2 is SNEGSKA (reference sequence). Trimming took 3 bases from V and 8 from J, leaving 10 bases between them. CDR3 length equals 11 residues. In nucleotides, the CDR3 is TGCAGTGCTAGTCCGGTCTCAGAAGCTTTCTTT. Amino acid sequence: CSASPVSEAFF.

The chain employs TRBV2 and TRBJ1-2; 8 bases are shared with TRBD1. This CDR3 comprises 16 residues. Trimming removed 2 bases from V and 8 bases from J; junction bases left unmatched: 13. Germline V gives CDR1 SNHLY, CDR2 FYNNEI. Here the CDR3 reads CASSESGQAGARGYTF. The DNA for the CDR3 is TGTGCCAGCAGTGAATCGGGACAGGCGGGAGCACGAGGCTACACCTTC. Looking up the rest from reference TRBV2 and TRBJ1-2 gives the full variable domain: EPEVTQTPSHQVTQMGQEVILRCVPISNHLYFYWYRQILGQKVEFLVSFYNNEISEKSEIFDDQFSVERPDGSNFTLKIRSTKLEDSAMYFCASSESGQAGARGYTFGSGTRLTVV.

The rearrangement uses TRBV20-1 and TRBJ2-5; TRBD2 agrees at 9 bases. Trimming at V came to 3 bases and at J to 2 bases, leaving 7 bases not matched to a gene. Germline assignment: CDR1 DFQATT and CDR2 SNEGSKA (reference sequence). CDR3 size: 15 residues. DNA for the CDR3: TGCAGTGCTAGTAAGCGAACTAGCGGGCAAGAGACCCAGTACTTC. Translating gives CSASKRTSGQETQYF.

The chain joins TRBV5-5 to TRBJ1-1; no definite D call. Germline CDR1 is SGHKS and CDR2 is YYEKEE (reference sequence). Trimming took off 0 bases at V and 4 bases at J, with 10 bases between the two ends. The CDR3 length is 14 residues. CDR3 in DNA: TGTGCCAGCAGCTTGGAGCGGGCTAGCACTGAAGCTTTCTTT. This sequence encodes CASSLERASTEAFF. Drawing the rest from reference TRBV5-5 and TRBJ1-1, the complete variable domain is DAGVTQSPTHLIKTRGQQVTLRCSPISGHKSVSWYQQVLGQGPQFIFQYYEKEERGRGNFPDRFSARQFPNYSSELNVNALLLGDSALYLCASSLERASTEAFFGQGTRLTVV.

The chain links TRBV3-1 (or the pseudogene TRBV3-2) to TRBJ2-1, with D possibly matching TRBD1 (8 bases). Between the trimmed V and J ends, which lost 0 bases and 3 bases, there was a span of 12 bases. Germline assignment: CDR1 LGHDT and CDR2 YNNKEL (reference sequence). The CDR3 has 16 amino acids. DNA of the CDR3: TGTGCCAGCAGCCAAGAACAGGGGGGGGGCTACAATGAGCAGTTCTTC. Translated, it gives CASSQEQGGGYNEQFF.

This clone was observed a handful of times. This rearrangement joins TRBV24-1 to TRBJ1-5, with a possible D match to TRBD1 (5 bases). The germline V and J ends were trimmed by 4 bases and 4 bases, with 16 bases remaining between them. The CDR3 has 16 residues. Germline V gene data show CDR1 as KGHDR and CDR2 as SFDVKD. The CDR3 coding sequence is TGTGCCACCAGTGAGAACACGGGGGGAGGGAATCAGCCCCAGCATTTT. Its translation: CATSENTGGGNQPQHF.

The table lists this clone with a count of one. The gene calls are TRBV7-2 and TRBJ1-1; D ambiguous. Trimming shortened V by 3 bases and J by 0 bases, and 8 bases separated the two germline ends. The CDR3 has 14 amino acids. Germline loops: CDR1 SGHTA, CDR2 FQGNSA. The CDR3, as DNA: TGTGCCAGCAGCTTCGGTACCCTGAACACTGAAGCTTTCTTT. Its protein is CASSFGTLNTEAFF.

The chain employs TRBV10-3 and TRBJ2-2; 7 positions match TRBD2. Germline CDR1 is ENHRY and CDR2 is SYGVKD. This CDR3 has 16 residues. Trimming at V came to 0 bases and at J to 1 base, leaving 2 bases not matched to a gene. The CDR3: CAISESPSGNTGELFF. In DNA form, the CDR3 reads TGTGCCATCAGTGAGTCGCCTAGCGGGAACACCGGGGAGCTGTTTTTT.

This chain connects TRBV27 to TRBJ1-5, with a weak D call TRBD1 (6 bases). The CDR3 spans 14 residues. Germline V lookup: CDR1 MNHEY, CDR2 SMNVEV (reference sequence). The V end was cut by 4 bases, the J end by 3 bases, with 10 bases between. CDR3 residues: CASSSGDSNQPQHF. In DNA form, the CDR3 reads TGTGCCAGCAGTTCAGGGGATTCCAATCAGCCCCAGCATTTT.

CDR3 bases: TGTGCCAGCAGTTTATCGGGTAGCCAACGAATCACAGATACGCAGTATTTT. Protein product: CASSLSGSQRITDTQYF. V and J are TRBV28 and TRBJ2-3; D is unclear. This CDR3 has 17 amino acids. The ends were cut back, 1 base at V and 2 bases at J, with 16 bases in the middle. Per the germline V gene, CDR1 is MDHEN and CDR2 is SYDVKM.